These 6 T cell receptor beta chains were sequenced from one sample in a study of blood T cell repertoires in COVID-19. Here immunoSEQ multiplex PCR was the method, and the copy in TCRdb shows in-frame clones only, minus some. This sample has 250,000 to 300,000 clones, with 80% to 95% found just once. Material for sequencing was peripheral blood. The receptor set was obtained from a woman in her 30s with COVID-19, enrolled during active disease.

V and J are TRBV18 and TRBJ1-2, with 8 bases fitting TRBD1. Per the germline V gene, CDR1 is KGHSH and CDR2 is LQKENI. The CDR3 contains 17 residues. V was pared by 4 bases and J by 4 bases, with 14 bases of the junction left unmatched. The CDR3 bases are TGTGCCAGCTCACGCGGACAGGGTGGTCTAGACGGCTATGGCTACACCTTC. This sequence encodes CASSRGQGGLDGYGYTF.

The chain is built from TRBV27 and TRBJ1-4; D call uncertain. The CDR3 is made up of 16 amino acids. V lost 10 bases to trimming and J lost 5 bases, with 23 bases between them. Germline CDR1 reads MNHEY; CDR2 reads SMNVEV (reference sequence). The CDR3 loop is CATKTSLQTTNEKLFF. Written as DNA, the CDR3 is TGTGCCACCAAGACCTCTTTACAGACCACGAATGAAAAACTGTTTTTT.

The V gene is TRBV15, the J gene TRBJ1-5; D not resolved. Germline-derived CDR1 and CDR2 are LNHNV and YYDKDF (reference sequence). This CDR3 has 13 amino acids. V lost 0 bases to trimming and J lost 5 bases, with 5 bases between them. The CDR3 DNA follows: TGTGCCACCAGCAGAGACACAGATCAGCCCCAGCATTTT. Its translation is CATSRDTDQPQHF. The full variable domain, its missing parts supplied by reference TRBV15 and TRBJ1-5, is DAMVIQNPRYQVTQFGKPVTLSCSQTLNHNVMYWYQQKSSQAPKLLFHYYDKDFNNEADTPDNFQSRRPNTSFCFLDIRSPGLGDTAMYLCATSRDTDQPQHFGDGTRLSIL.

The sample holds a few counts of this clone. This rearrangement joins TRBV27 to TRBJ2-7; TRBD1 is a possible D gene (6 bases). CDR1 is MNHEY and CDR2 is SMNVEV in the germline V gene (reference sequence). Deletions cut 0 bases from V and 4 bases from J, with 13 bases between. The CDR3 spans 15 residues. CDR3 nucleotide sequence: TGTGCCAGCAGTTTATCGGTTGGCAGGGGATACGAGCAGTACTTC. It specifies CASSLSVGRGYEQYF.

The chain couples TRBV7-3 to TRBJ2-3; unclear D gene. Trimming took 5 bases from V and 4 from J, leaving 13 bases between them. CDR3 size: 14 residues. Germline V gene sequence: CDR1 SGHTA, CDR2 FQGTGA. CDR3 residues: CASSRGRGPDTQYF. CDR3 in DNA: TGTGCCAGCAGCCGTGGTCGAGGTCCAGATACGCAGTATTTT.

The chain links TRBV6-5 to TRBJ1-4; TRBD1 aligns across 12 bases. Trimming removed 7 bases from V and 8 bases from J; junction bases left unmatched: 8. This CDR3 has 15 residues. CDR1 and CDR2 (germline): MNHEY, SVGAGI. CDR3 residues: CASTAGDRGLEKLFF. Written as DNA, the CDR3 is TGTGCCAGCACCGCTGGGGACAGGGGGCTGGAAAAACTGTTTTTT.